The 11 T cell receptor beta chains below were found in one sample sequenced in a study of Graves' ophthalmopathy and Graves' hyperthyroidism. The authors amplified TCR beta CDR3 regions, and they did so from RNA transcripts for repertoire sequencing. Second-round multiplex PCR came after a first-round RT-PCR that employed HTBI primers. MiXCR, run by TCRdb on the multiplex PCR reads, gives a single entry per CDR3 protein. The sample holds 340,000 or so distinct CDR3 sequences, under 20% seen once. The sample was peripheral blood. The receptors here all came from an adult man with Graves' ophthalmopathy.

This clonotype was seen ten or more times. The gene calls are TRBV5-1 and TRBJ2-5; TRBD2 agrees at 9 bases. The V gene's germline CDR1 is SGHRS and CDR2 YFSETQ. The CDR3 runs 15 residues. The V segment lost 0 bases and the J segment 5 bases; nucleotides outside the gene matches: 5. CDR3 sequence: CASSLGGLASETQYF. The CDR3, as DNA: TGCGCCAGCAGCTTGGGGGGACTAGCCTCGGAGACCCAGTACTTC.

In its sample, this clonotype was seen a few times. A read error may be the cause here, since a much bigger clone is one base away. The chain uses TRBV6-1 and TRBJ2-7; TRBD1 or TRBD2 may be the D gene (5 bases each). The CDR3 is made up of 16 amino acids. V lost 6 bases and J lost 2, with 20 bases in between. The germline CDR1 and CDR2 sequences are MNHNS and SASEGT. CDR3 in amino acids: CASSPGGGASAYEQYF. The CDR3 region has the DNA TGTGCCAGCAGCCCCGGTGGGGGTGCCTCTGCCTACGAGCAGTACTTC.

This clonotype was seen a handful of times. The chain is built from TRBV6-5 and TRBJ2-7, with 10 bases identical to TRBD1. The V and J ends lost 8 bases and 4 bases, in that order; junction bases with no gene match: 5. The CDR3 has 13 residues. Germline V gene lookup returns CDR1 MNHEY and CDR2 SVGAGI. CDR3 region: CASGRTGGYEQYF. The CDR3 bases are TGTGCCAGCGGTCGGACAGGGGGGTACGAGCAGTACTTC.

In this sample, this clonotype turned up many times. The J gene is TRBJ2-7, the V gene TRBV24-1; weak D call: TRBD2 (5 bases). With 9 bases removed from V and 0 bases from J, the gap between germline ends came to 11 bases. The CDR3 spans 13 residues. Germline lookup yields CDR1 KGHDR and CDR2 SFDVKD. The CDR3 coding sequence is TGTGCCACCTCAAGGACTGGCTCCTACGAGCAGTACTTC. Its translation: CATSRTGSYEQYF.

This clonotype showed up many times. The rearrangement joins TRBV29-1 to TRBJ2-5, with 7 bases matching TRBD2. V shed 0 bases and J 5 bases; nucleotides not matched to a gene: 9. The CDR3 covers 15 residues. Germline assignment: CDR1 SQVTM and CDR2 ANQGSEA. In DNA form, the CDR3 reads TGCAGCGTTGAAGATCTGGGGGGGGTCCGGGAGACCCAGTACTTC. Its protein product is CSVEDLGGVRETQYF.

The genes are TRBV6-1 and TRBJ1-6; 8 positions match TRBD1. Germline V gene data show CDR1 as MNHNS and CDR2 as SASEGT. The CDR3 sequence is 16 residues long. V gave up 7 bases and J gave up 10 bases; unmatched junction bases: 15. The CDR3 sequence is CASIKKAGTGGSPLHF. The CDR3 DNA follows: TGTGCCAGCATAAAGAAAGCCGGGACAGGAGGGTCACCCCTCCACTTT.

This clonotype was seen at least ten times. The chain joins TRBV19 to TRBJ1-5; D gene uncertain. The germline gives CDR1 LNHDA, CDR2 SQIVND (reference sequence). Trimming removed 11 bases at V and 4 bases at J, with 15 bases between. This CDR3 spans 13 amino acids. The CDR3, as DNA: TGTGCCTCTGGCCCCCAAAGGAATCAGCCCCAGCATTTT. Translation gives CASGPQRNQPQHF.

This clonotype was detected ten times or more. The chain recombines TRBV6-5 with TRBJ1-2, with a tentative D call TRBD1 (6 bases). Germline V lookup: CDR1 MNHEY, CDR2 SVGAGI. This CDR3 comprises 17 residues. The V end was cut by 0 bases, the J end by 1 base, with 15 bases between. Written as DNA, the CDR3 is TGTGCCAGCAGTTACTCCCCGACAGGCTACGATAACTATGGCTACACCTTC. Translating it yields CASSYSPTGYDNYGYTF.

This clonotype came up many times. The chain joins TRBV6-7 to TRBJ2-7, with D maybe TRBD2 (6 bases). TRBV6-7 is assigned to the ORF class and has an uncertain function. The CDR3 spans 16 residues. V lost 6 bases to trimming and J lost 3 bases, with 21 bases between them. The DNA of the CDR3 is TGTGCCAGCAGATTCCCGAACCGGGGGAAACACTACGAGCAGTACTTC. Amino acids: CASRFPNRGKHYEQYF.

This clonotype has at least ten counts. The genes are TRBV28 and TRBJ2-5; D is possibly TRBD2 (7 bases). The CDR3 covers 15 residues. Trimming took 4 bases from V and 5 from J, leaving 17 bases between them. Germline V lookup: CDR1 MDHEN, CDR2 SYDVKM. CDR3 sequence: CASSSPWGGRETQYF. DNA of the CDR3: TGTGCCAGCAGTTCTCCTTGGGGGGGCAGGGAGACCCAGTACTTC.

CDR3 protein: CASSPPNLVGGYTF. CDR3 sequence (DNA): TGTGCCAGCAGCCCCCCCAACCTGGTAGGAGGCTACACCTTC. V and J are TRBV7-9 and TRBJ1-2, with D hard to call. Deletions cut 5 bases from V and 8 bases from J, with 18 bases between. The CDR3 is 14 residues long. CDR1 is SEHNR and CDR2 is FQNEAQ in the germline V gene (reference sequence).